This record concerns one T cell receptor beta chain sequence. The clone's antigen remains unknown. Per-nucleotide qualities are absent, and no much larger clonotype sits a single base away. The source of the sample is a study of early T cells in non-severe SARS-CoV-2 infection (dated by TCRdb to the early 2020s). Concerning the study at large: Bulk RNA from unsorted whole blood was used for TCR sequencing, so alpha and beta chains could not be paired. Broader findings and caveats from the paper: VDJdb matching was skewed toward anti-spike CD8 responses and likely underestimated virus-specific expansions, missing private and CD4 specificities.

Preparation of the library involved 5' RACE. The reads were generated on a NextSeq 500. In the TCR library protocol, unique molecular identifiers were attached to individual cDNA molecules to correct for PCR bias and sequencing error. Both TCR alpha and beta chains were sequenced, and tight co-correlation was observed between alpha and beta sequence abundances in each sample. The paper's processing steps were these. V gene, J gene and CDR3 annotation of TCR sequences was performed with Decombinator V4. TCRs were defined as expanded if a significant change between any two time points was detected under a Poisson model with p below 0.0001. TCR abundances were normalised to the total number of TCRs sequenced in each sample and reported as counts per million. MAIT TCRs were defined by TRAV1-2 paired with TRAJ12, TRAJ20 or TRAJ33, and iNKT TCRs by TRAV10 paired with TRAJ18. VDJdb, accessed 1 November 2021, was searched for CMV, EBV and SARS-CoV-2 annotated TCRs, excluding TCRs annotated for multiple antigens. TCRdb cleaned the public reads at Q25 with fastp, built clones with MiXCR and kept in-frame beta chains. Entries are consolidated by CDR3 protein sequence, retaining the most common genes and DNA. The V and J calls follow TCRdb's processing rather than the paper's. This sample has 50,000 to 80,000 distinct CDR3 sequences in its table, and roughly 9% of those were observed once. Roughly 13% of the sample comes from the top ten.

This was a case-control study nested in a cohort of healthcare workers in London, UK, who had nasopharyngeal swab PCR tests and blood samples taken every week. Healthcare workers were recruited during the week of the UK lockdown, between 23 and 31 March 2020, and followed weekly for up to 16 weeks. Taken from the germline V gene (reference sequence), the CDR1 and CDR2 loops are SEHNR and FQNEAQ. V is pared back by 3 bases and J by 3 bases, with 19 bases lying between the germline termini. The CDR3 numbers 17 residues from cysteine through phenylalanine. Only CDR3 DNA remains: 51 bases, in frame from the first base.

This receptor was obtained from an adult who was a healthcare worker with PCR-confirmed SARS-CoV-2 infection or an uninfected control (not recorded which). The sample here was whole blood, taken at baseline. This chain is built from TRBV7-9 and TRBJ2-3, with no confident D gene call. The bases are TGTGCCAGCAGCTTTTCATTCGGCGCGTTCTCAACAGATACGCAGTATTTT. Its amino acids are CASSFSFGAFSTDTQYF.